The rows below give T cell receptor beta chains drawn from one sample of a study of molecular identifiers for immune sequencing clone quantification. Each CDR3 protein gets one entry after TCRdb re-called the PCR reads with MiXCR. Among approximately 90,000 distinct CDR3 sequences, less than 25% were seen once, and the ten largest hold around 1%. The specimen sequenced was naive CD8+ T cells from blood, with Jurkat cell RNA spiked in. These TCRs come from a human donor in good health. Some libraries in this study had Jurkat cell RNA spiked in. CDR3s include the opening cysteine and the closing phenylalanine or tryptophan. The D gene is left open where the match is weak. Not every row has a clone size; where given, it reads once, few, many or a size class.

DNA: TGTGCCAGCAGTTGGACTAGCGGGGGTACAGATACGCAGTATTTT
CDR3: CASSWTSGGTDTQYF
J: TRBJ2-3
size: many
D: TRBD2
V: TRBV12-3/TRBV12-4

DNA: TGTGCCAGCAGTTTAAGGGCTAGCGGGGTCTACAATGAGCAGTTCTTC
CDR3: CASSLRASGVYNEQFF
J: TRBJ2-1
size: many
D: TRBD2
V: TRBV27

DNA: TGTGCCAGCAGCTTACGGGACAACTCCTACGAGCAGTACTTC
CDR3: CASSLRDNSYEQYF
J: TRBJ2-7
size: NA
D: NA
V: TRBV7-9

DNA: TGTGCCAGCAGCCTACCAGCCGCAGATACGCAGTATTTT
CDR3: CASSLPAADTQYF
J: TRBJ2-3
size: many
D: NA
V: TRBV5-6

DNA: TGTGCCAGCAGCCCTCTACCGGGGCGGGAAGAGACCCAGTACTTC
CDR3: CASSPLPGREETQYF
J: TRBJ2-5
size: NA
D: NA
V: TRBV27

DNA: TGTGCTAGTGGTTTGGTACTCGGCAGGGTAAAAGAGAAACCCAAAAACATTCAGTACTTC
CDR3: CASGLVLGRVKEKPKNIQYF
J: TRBJ2-4
size: many
D: NA
V: TRBV12-5

DNA: TGTGCCAGCAGCCTGAGACTAGCGGGAGAGACCCAGTACTTC
CDR3: CASSLRLAGETQYF
J: TRBJ2-5
size: many
D: TRBD2
V: TRBV4-2

DNA: TGTGCCAGCAGCTATACCACAGGGTTGGGCACTGAAGCTTTCTTT
CDR3: CASSYTTGLGTEAFF
J: TRBJ1-1
size: many
D: NA
V: TRBV9

DNA: TGTGCCAGCAGTTATTCCCCGGGACGGAGGGATACGCAGTATTTT
CDR3: CASSYSPGRRDTQYF
J: TRBJ2-3
size: many
D: NA
V: TRBV6-5

DNA: TGTGCCAGCAGCAGCAGGGACGCGAACACCGGGGAGCTGTTTTTT
CDR3: CASSSRDANTGELFF
J: TRBJ2-2
size: many
D: NA
V: TRBV7-9

DNA: TGTGCCAGCAGCCCTGAGACAGTCACTGAAGCTTTCTTT
CDR3: CASSPETVTEAFF
J: TRBJ1-1
size: many
D: NA
V: TRBV9

DNA: TGTGCCAGCAGTTTCTCCCCACAGGGGATACCTGGGGCCGACGCCCTGACTTTC
CDR3: CASSFSPQGIPGADALTF
J: TRBJ2-6
size: NA
D: TRBD1
V: TRBV28

DNA: TGTGCCAGCAGCCTAGACACCCTTGGGAGCACAGATACGCAGTATTTT
CDR3: CASSLDTLGSTDTQYF
J: TRBJ2-3
size: many
D: NA
V: TRBV14

DNA: TGTGCCAGCAGCGGGGGGGAGGACACTGAAGCTTTCTTT
CDR3: CASSGGEDTEAFF
J: TRBJ1-1
size: NA
D: NA
V: TRBV11-3

DNA: TGCGCCAGCAGCCTCACTGACGAAGGACTAGCGGGACTATGGGGCGAGCAGTACTTC
CDR3: CASSLTDEGLAGLWGEQYF
J: TRBJ2-7
size: NA
D: TRBD2
V: TRBV7-2

DNA: TGTGCCAGTAGTATCTTTAAGGGAACGAGCACTGAAGCTTTCTTT
CDR3: CASSIFKGTSTEAFF
J: TRBJ1-1
size: NA
D: NA
V: TRBV19

DNA: TGTGCCAGCAGCTTGGGGCGCCCGGCCTATGGCTACACCTTC
CDR3: CASSLGRPAYGYTF
J: TRBJ1-2
size: many
D: NA
V: TRBV5-6

DNA: TGTGCCAGCAGTTTACGCGGAGGGGACCCTGAGTTCTTC
CDR3: CASSLRGGDPEFF
J: TRBJ2-1
size: many
D: NA
V: TRBV6-5

DNA: TGTGCCAGCAGCCAAGTGCCCCTAGAGGTGGGGTATGAGCATACGCAGTATTTT
CDR3: CASSQVPLEVGYEHTQYF
J: TRBJ2-3
size: many
D: NA
V: TRBV14

DNA: TGTGCCACCAGTGATTTCAGGATGACTAGCGGGACTGTCACCGGGGAGCTGTTTTTT
CDR3: CATSDFRMTSGTVTGELFF
J: TRBJ2-2
size: few
D: TRBD2
V: TRBV24-1

DNA: TGCGCCAGCAGCCGGGGGCCAGAAGCTTTCTTT
CDR3: CASSRGPEAFF
J: TRBJ1-1
size: many
D: NA
V: TRBV5-1

DNA: TGTGCCAGCAGTTTAGGACCGGGGGATGAGCAGTTCTTC
CDR3: CASSLGPGDEQFF
J: TRBJ2-1
size: few
D: NA
V: TRBV12-3/TRBV12-4

DNA: TGTGCCAGCAGTTTTGGGGGGACTGGGGAGCAGTTCTTC
CDR3: CASSFGGTGEQFF
J: TRBJ2-1
size: many
D: NA
V: TRBV12-3/TRBV12-4

DNA: TGTGCCAGCAGCCAATATTCCGGGAAACTAGCCAAAAACATTCAGTACTTC
CDR3: CASSQYSGKLAKNIQYF
J: TRBJ2-4
size: few
D: NA
V: TRBV3-1

DNA: TGTGCCAGTAGTCCCGGGACAGCCTACAATGAGCAGTTCTTC
CDR3: CASSPGTAYNEQFF
J: TRBJ2-1
size: many
D: TRBD1
V: TRBV19

DNA: TGTGCCAGCAGTTACTCTAGAGGGAACACTGAAGCTTTCTTT
CDR3: CASSYSRGNTEAFF
J: TRBJ1-1
size: many
D: NA
V: TRBV6-2/TRBV6-3

DNA: TGCGCCAGCAGCTCCCCCTTGCCGGACAGGGGGGACTACAATGAGCAGTTCTTC
CDR3: CASSSPLPDRGDYNEQFF
J: TRBJ2-1
size: NA
D: TRBD1
V: TRBV5-1

DNA: TGTGCCAGCAGCTTGGTAACAGGCGGCGAGCAGTACTTC
CDR3: CASSLVTGGEQYF
J: TRBJ2-7
size: many
D: NA
V: TRBV5-6

DNA: TGTGCCAGCAGAAAGCGGGGGGACTTCAATGAGCAGTTCTTC
CDR3: CASRKRGDFNEQFF
J: TRBJ2-1
size: many
D: TRBD2
V: TRBV27

DNA: TGTGCCAGCAGCTCTAGCGGATTCAACGAGCAGTACTTC
CDR3: CASSSSGFNEQYF
J: TRBJ2-7
size: once
D: TRBD2
V: TRBV11-2

DNA: TGCGCCAGCAGCCAAGCTTGGGACTACCCCTACGAGCAGTACTTC
CDR3: CASSQAWDYPYEQYF
J: TRBJ2-7
size: NA
D: TRBD2
V: TRBV4-3

DNA: TGTGCCAGCACCTCGACGGCCTCCTACAATGAGCAGTTCTTC
CDR3: CASTSTASYNEQFF
J: TRBJ2-1
size: many
D: NA
V: TRBV2

DNA: TGTGCCAGCAGCTTAAACGAAAAACTGTTTTTT
CDR3: CASSLNEKLFF
J: TRBJ1-4
size: NA
D: NA
V: TRBV7-6

DNA: TGCGCCAGCAGCCCTCTGAGTCCGAACACTGAAGCTTTCTTT
CDR3: CASSPLSPNTEAFF
J: TRBJ1-1
size: many
D: NA
V: TRBV5-1

DNA: TGTGCCAGCACCCACCATGGGTTAGTTAATGGGGACACTGAAGCTTTCTTT
CDR3: CASTHHGLVNGDTEAFF
J: TRBJ1-1
size: NA
D: NA
V: TRBV11-2